The 23 T cell receptor beta chains given below trace back to one sample, sequenced in a study of patients and donors after allogeneic stem cell transplantation. TCRdb re-called the RT-PCR reads through MiXCR, storing one row per CDR3 protein. The sample has around 240,000 distinct CDR3 sequences, roughly 14% seen once. Sequencing input: blood, either unsorted or a sorted T cell fraction (not recorded which). The receptors shown here come from a human donor who was either an allogeneic HSCT recipient or a stem cell or donor lymphocyte infusion donor (not recorded which). It is not recorded whose cells these are; they may come from a transplant donor.

Ten or more counts support this clonotype. The chain carries TRBV5-5 and TRBJ1-1; 7 bases are shared with TRBD1. This CDR3 contains 13 residues. Germline lookup yields CDR1 SGHKS and CDR2 YYEKEE (reference sequence). V dropped 3 bases and J dropped 6; count of bases not matched to a gene: 5. CDR3 amino acids: CASSSSTGSEAFF. DNA of the CDR3: TGTGCCAGCAGCTCTTCGACAGGGTCTGAAGCTTTCTTT.

V and J are TRBV5-5 and TRBJ1-1; 12 bases are a match to TRBD1. Germline assignment: CDR1 SGHKS and CDR2 YYEKEE (reference sequence). The CDR3 runs to 15 residues. With V trimmed by 4 bases and J by 8 bases, 9 bases remained unmatched. This CDR3 reads CASSPPGQGAREAFF. DNA of the CDR3: TGTGCCAGCAGCCCCCCGGGACAGGGGGCAAGAGAAGCTTTCTTT.

This clonotype was picked up a small number of times. This sequence joins TRBV11-2 and TRBJ2-1, with a weak D call TRBD2 (6 bases). CDR1 SGHAT and CDR2 FQNNGV come from the germline V gene. Trimming shortened V by 4 bases and J by 5 bases, and 15 bases separated the two germline ends. The CDR3 is 15 amino acids. The CDR3 DNA sequence: TGTGCCAGCAGCTCCCCCCGGGACTGGGACAATGAGCAGTTCTTC. Translating gives CASSSPRDWDNEQFF.

This chain links TRBV19 with TRBJ1-1, with 8 positions matching TRBD1. This CDR3 spans 16 amino acids. Germline trimming cut 4 bases from V and 4 bases from J; bases unmatched to any gene: 11. CDR1 LNHDA and CDR2 SQIVND come from the germline V gene (reference sequence). The CDR3: CASSNIGTGVGTEAFF. In DNA, the CDR3 is TGTGCCAGTAGTAACATAGGGACAGGCGTTGGCACTGAAGCTTTCTTT.

This clonotype was counted only a few times. The J gene is TRBJ2-7, the V gene TRBV27; D might be TRBD1 (5 bases). Germline V CDR1 and CDR2: MNHEY, SMNVEV (reference sequence). Deletions cut 3 bases from V and 1 base from J, with 10 bases between. CDR3 size: 14 residues. Here the CDR3 reads CASSFRAPSYEQYF. CDR3 bases: TGTGCCAGCAGTTTCAGGGCGCCATCCTACGAGCAGTACTTC.

In this sample, this clonotype turned up a few times. This rearrangement joins TRBV7-2 to TRBJ2-3, with D possibly matching TRBD2 (5 bases). V shed 7 bases and J shed 2 bases, with 13 bases lying between them. Germline-derived CDR1 and CDR2 are SGHTA and FQGNSA. The CDR3 has 14 amino acids. The CDR3 DNA reads TGTGCCAGCAACATGGACTTTTTCACAGATACGCAGTATTTT. Protein product: CASNMDFFTDTQYF.

This clonotype showed up just a few times. The chain links TRBV10-3 to TRBJ2-3; 7 bases are a match to TRBD2. This CDR3 has 15 amino acids. With 8 bases clipped from V and 0 bases from J, the junction kept 8 bases outside the gene matches. The germline gives CDR1 ENHRY, CDR2 SYGVKD. The CDR3 here is CAISRGSGSTDTQYF. The CDR3 DNA follows: TGTGCCATCTCGCGCGGGAGTGGTAGCACAGATACGCAGTATTTT.

The table lists this clonotype with many counts. The rearrangement links TRBV29-1 to TRBJ2-5; D could derive from TRBD1 or TRBD2 (5 bases each). The V gene lost 1 base and the J gene lost 4 bases, with 10 bases spanning the gap. The germline gives CDR1 SQVTM, CDR2 ANQGSEA. The CDR3 is 13 amino acids. DNA for the CDR3: TGCAGCGTTGAAGGACGGGGCCGAGAGACCCAGTACTTC. This encodes CSVEGRGRETQYF.

The chain has TRBV20-1 and TRBJ2-1; D not certain. Germline V lookup: CDR1 DFQATT, CDR2 SNEGSKA (reference sequence). The CDR3 is 12 residues long. Between the trimmed V and J ends, which lost 6 bases and 5 bases, there was a span of 11 bases. The CDR3, as DNA: TGCAGTGCCGACACATATGACAATGAGCAGTTCTTC. This translates into CSADTYDNEQFF.

This clonotype has more than one count but fewer than ten. V gene TRBV7-9 combines with J gene TRBJ2-2; D unresolved. The CDR3 sequence is 17 residues long. Per germline, CDR1 SEHNR and CDR2 FQNEAQ (reference sequence). V was trimmed by 3 bases and J by 7 bases, leaving 21 bases between them. CDR3 sequence reads: CASSFEAGPRTGGELFF. The CDR3, as DNA: TGTGCCAGCAGCTTCGAAGCCGGGCCCCGTACGGGCGGGGAGCTGTTTTTT. Supplemented by reference TRBV7-9 and TRBJ2-2, the full variable domain reads DTGVSQNPRHKITKRGQNVTFRCDPISEHNRLYWYRQTLGQGPEFLTYFQNEAQLEKSRLLSDRFSAERPKGSFSTLEIQRTEQGDSAMYLCASSFEAGPRTGGELFFGEGSRLTVL.

The rearrangement links TRBV7-9 to TRBJ2-3, with 7 positions matching TRBD2. Unmatched junction bases numbered 9, after V lost 4 bases and J lost 2 bases. The CDR3 covers 16 residues. Germline V gene data show CDR1 as SEHNR and CDR2 as FQNEAQ (reference sequence). The chain's CDR3 is CASSSQGGRVTDTQYF. In DNA, the CDR3 is TGTGCCAGCAGCTCTCAGGGAGGGAGGGTCACAGATACGCAGTATTTT.

This clonotype was observed at least ten times. The chain carries TRBV29-1 and TRBJ2-7; D perhaps matches TRBD1 (5 bases). The CDR3 is made up of 18 amino acids. Trimming pared 0 bases from V and 2 bases from J, leaving 23 bases between. Germline CDR1 SQVTM, CDR2 ANQGSEA. DNA of the CDR3: TGCAGCGTTGAAGATCCTCAGTTGGGGCAGACTCTTACCTACGAGCAGTACTTC. Residues: CSVEDPQLGQTLTYEQYF.

The sample holds a few counts of this clonotype. The genes are TRBV7-9 and TRBJ2-7, with D possibly matching TRBD2 (6 bases). Trimming pared 5 bases from V and 3 bases from J, leaving 14 bases between. The germline gives CDR1 SEHNR, CDR2 FQNEAQ (reference sequence). The length of the CDR3 is 14 residues. CDR3 amino acids: CASSRGGPNYEQYF. The CDR3 nucleotides are TGTGCCAGCAGCCGTGGAGGGCCGAACTACGAGCAGTACTTC. The variable domain in full, with the rest retrieved from reference TRBV7-9 and TRBJ2-7, is DTGVSQNPRHKITKRGQNVTFRCDPISEHNRLYWYRQTLGQGPEFLTYFQNEAQLEKSRLLSDRFSAERPKGSFSTLEIQRTEQGDSAMYLCASSRGGPNYEQYFGPGTRLTVT.

Many counts were recorded for this clonotype. CDR3 region: CASSVAANEKLFF. The CDR3 coding sequence is TGTGCCAGCAGCGTAGCCGCTAATGAAAAACTGTTTTTT. V usage is TRBV9 and J usage is TRBJ1-4; D not resolved. The CDR3 is made up of 13 amino acids. Trimming took off 0 bases at V and 3 bases at J, with 3 bases between the two ends. Germline assignment: CDR1 SGDLS and CDR2 YYNGEE.

The chain uses TRBV6-1 and TRBJ1-5; D ambiguous. V was clipped by 10 bases and J by 0 bases, with 7 bases between them. Germline CDR1 is MNHNS and CDR2 is SASEGT. This CDR3 has 12 amino acids. CDR3 loop: CATQSSNQPQHF. Here the CDR3 DNA reads TGTGCCACCCAGAGTAGCAATCAGCCCCAGCATTTT.

This chain joins TRBV20-1 and TRBJ2-7; TRBD2 matches 12 bases. V was pared by 0 bases and J by 7 bases, with 7 bases of the junction left unmatched. Germline CDR1 DFQATT, CDR2 SNEGSKA (reference sequence). The CDR3 length is 15 residues. CDR3 DNA sequence: TGCAGTGCTAGAGAAGGACTAGCGGGGACGGGGGAGCAGTACTTC. Protein sequence: CSAREGLAGTGEQYF.

Ten or more counts support this clonotype. V and J are TRBV5-1 and TRBJ1-6; 7 nucleotides align to TRBD1. After removal of 0 bases from V and 5 bases from J, the junction contained 5 bases not matched to a gene. The CDR3 extends over 16 amino acids. The V gene's germline CDR1 is SGHRS and CDR2 YFSETQ. The CDR3 sequence: CASSLALGTDNSPLHF. The CDR3 coding sequence is TGCGCCAGCAGCTTGGCCTTAGGGACAGATAATTCACCCCTCCACTTT.

This clonotype was counted many times. This chain links TRBV5-6 with TRBJ2-3, with D perhaps TRBD2 (5 bases). Germline values: CDR1 SGHDT, CDR2 YYEEEE. The CDR3 sequence is 14 residues long. V was trimmed by 4 bases and J by 4 bases, leaving 13 bases between them. CDR3 DNA: TGTGCCAGCAGCCCCTCTGGGCGGGCAGATACGCAGTATTTT. Its translation is CASSPSGRADTQYF.

This clonotype appeared many times. The J gene is TRBJ2-3, the V gene TRBV7-9, with a possible D match to TRBD2 (5 bases). The CDR3 totals 15 residues. Germline values: CDR1 SEHNR, CDR2 FQNEAQ (reference sequence). V lost 1 base and J 1 base, leaving 9 bases between the germline ends. CDR3 amino acids: CASSLGESGTDTQYF. CDR3 bases: TGTGCCAGCAGCTTAGGGGAGAGTGGCACAGATACGCAGTATTTT.

This clonotype was counted a few times. This chain joins TRBV28 and TRBJ2-1; 14 positions agree with TRBD2. Germline V gives CDR1 MDHEN, CDR2 SYDVKM. The ends lost 4 bases at V and 1 base at J; junction bases unmatched: 21. CDR3 length: 23 residues. CDR3 nucleotide sequence: TGTGCCAGCAGTTCCCCCCCTCGATTTACAGGGGGACTAGCGGGAGCTTCCTACAATGAGCAGTTCTTC. It encodes CASSSPPRFTGGLAGASYNEQFF.

This clonotype has a count of ten or more. V is TRBV10-3 and J is TRBJ2-7, with 10 bases aligning to TRBD2. Trimming at V came to 0 bases and at J to 8 bases, leaving 7 bases not matched to a gene. The germline V gene has CDR1 ENHRY and CDR2 SYGVKD. The length of the CDR3 is 15 residues. The CDR3 DNA reads as TGTGCCATCAGTGAGTCAAGCGGGGGGGCGGGAAAGCAGTACTTC. Translation gives CAISESSGGAGKQYF.

This clonotype was detected ten times or more. This chain connects TRBV5-5 to TRBJ1-1; D is undetermined. Trimming pared 2 bases from V and 4 bases from J, leaving 21 bases between. This CDR3 region has 17 residues. Germline CDR1 SGHKS, CDR2 YYEKEE (reference sequence). CDR3 sequence: CASSFKPQDGVLTEAFF. The DNA for the CDR3 is TGTGCCAGCAGCTTTAAGCCGCAGGATGGGGTACTCACTGAAGCTTTCTTT.

The J gene is TRBJ1-6, the V gene TRBV28, with 7 bases lining up with TRBD1. Per the germline V gene, CDR1 is MDHEN and CDR2 is SYDVKM. The CDR3 is made up of 13 amino acids. The J segment lost 10 bases and the V segment lost 10 bases, leaving 10 bases of the junction unmatched. CDR3 protein: CAILRGIGSPLHF. In nucleotides, the CDR3 is TGTGCCATCCTCAGGGGGATAGGATCACCCCTCCACTTT.